These 25 T cell receptor beta chains were sequenced from one sample in a study of shared clonotypes between healthy human individuals. Sequencing was performed with immunoSEQ multiplex PCR; in TCRdb, only in-frame clones are kept and a portion is missing. The sample yields approximately 1.5 million clones, roughly 98% seen once. The sequencing input was naive CD4+ T cells sorted from blood. Subset reported: CD45RA+ positively selected. The receptors come from a man aged 30 to 39 in good health.

This rearrangement joins TRBV5-1 to TRBJ2-2, with TRBD1 identical over 7 bases. The J segment lost 1 base and the V segment lost 0 bases, leaving 3 bases of the junction unmatched. Germline assignment: CDR1 SGHRS and CDR2 YFSETQ. This CDR3 is 16 amino acids long. DNA for the CDR3: TGCGCCAGCAGCTTGGTACAGGGGAGGAACACCGGGGAGCTGTTTTTT. It encodes CASSLVQGRNTGELFF.

The J gene is TRBJ2-7, the V gene TRBV28; possible D gene TRBD2, 5 bases. Germline CDR1 and CDR2: MDHEN and SYDVKM. The CDR3 consists of 15 residues. V lost 6 bases, J lost 0 bases, and 15 bases lay in between. The CDR3: CASRRVALSSYEQYF. The CDR3 coding sequence is TGTGCCAGCAGAAGGGTAGCGCTTAGCTCCTACGAGCAGTACTTC.

This chain joins TRBV28 and TRBJ1-4; D possibly corresponds to TRBD1 (5 bases). Trimming left V 11 bases short and J 7 bases short, with 14 bases between. The germline V gene has CDR1 MDHEN and CDR2 SYDVKM. The CDR3 totals 12 residues. CDR3 nucleotide sequence: TGTGCCTTAGGGGCGCGGGGTGAAAAACTGTTTTTT. Translation gives CALGARGEKLFF.

The rearrangement uses TRBV28 and TRBJ1-3; D gene ambiguous. V lost 8 bases to trimming and J lost 2 bases, with 13 bases between them. Germline values: CDR1 MDHEN, CDR2 SYDVKM. This CDR3 has 14 amino acids. The CDR3 reads CASEVGLTGNTIYF. The CDR3 coding sequence is TGTGCCAGCGAGGTTGGGCTTACTGGAAACACCATATATTTT. The full variable domain, completed using reference TRBV28 and TRBJ1-3, is DVKVTQSSRYLVKRTGEKVFLECVQDMDHENMFWYRQDPGLGLRLIYFSYDVKMKEKGDIPEGYSVSREKKERFSLILESASTNQTSMYLCASEVGLTGNTIYFGEGSWLTVV.

The J gene is TRBJ2-2, the V gene TRBV5-1, with D perhaps given as TRBD1 or TRBD2 (6 bases each). The CDR3 runs 15 residues. The V end was cut by 2 bases, the J end by 5 bases, with 13 bases between. Germline V gene lookup returns CDR1 SGHRS and CDR2 YFSETQ. The CDR3 DNA follows: TGCGCCAGCAGCTTTGATGGGGGGCGAACCGGGGAGCTGTTTTTT. Residues: CASSFDGGRTGELFF.

The chain uses TRBV19 and TRBJ2-5, with a possible D match to TRBD1 (6 bases). The CDR3 consists of 13 residues. In germline, CDR1 is LNHDA, CDR2 SQIVND (reference sequence). The germline V and J ends were trimmed by 10 bases and 2 bases, with 14 bases remaining between them. CDR3 in amino acids: CATRQAPQETQYF. In DNA, the CDR3 is TGTGCCACCCGACAGGCCCCTCAAGAGACCCAGTACTTC.

This clone appeared a single time. The DNA for the CDR3 is TGCGCCAGCGGCGACAGTTTTGTCGGTGAAAAACTGTTTTTT. Protein product: CASGDSFVGEKLFF. The rearrangement joins TRBV4-1 to TRBJ1-4; D may be TRBD1 (5 bases). Deletions cut 8 bases from V and 7 bases from J, with 17 bases between. The V gene's germline CDR1 is MGHRA and CDR2 YSYEKL. The CDR3 is 14 residues long.

The chain uses TRBV5-1 and TRBJ2-3, with D hard to call. Germline V gene sequence: CDR1 SGHRS, CDR2 YFSETQ. The V gene lost 4 bases and the J gene lost 1 base, with 4 bases spanning the gap. The CDR3 extends over 12 amino acids. CDR3 bases: TGCGCCAGCAGCCAACGCACAGATACGCAGTATTTT. This gives the protein CASSQRTDTQYF.

This rearrangement joins TRBV19 to TRBJ1-2; D perhaps matches TRBD1 (6 bases). Germline CDR1 is LNHDA and CDR2 is SQIVND (reference sequence). CDR3 size: 17 residues. The germline V and J ends were trimmed by 5 bases and 4 bases, with 23 bases remaining between them. The CDR3 protein is CASSVLPTGQPTYGYTF. CDR3 nucleotide sequence: TGTGCCAGTAGTGTACTTCCGACAGGCCAACCTACCTATGGCTACACCTTC.

The chain joins TRBV7-2 to TRBJ2-7; TRBD1 agrees at 7 bases. There are 13 residues in the CDR3. V dropped 5 bases and J dropped 3; count of bases not matched to a gene: 4. Germline-derived CDR1 and CDR2 are SGHTA and FQGNSA. CDR3 DNA sequence: TGTGCCAGCAGCCGGACAGGCCTCTACGAGCAGTACTTC. This gives the protein CASSRTGLYEQYF.

This clone was recorded once. The chain couples TRBV4-1 to TRBJ2-7; 8 nucleotides match TRBD2. With 1 base clipped from V and 4 bases from J, the junction kept 6 bases outside the gene matches. Germline V CDR1 and CDR2: MGHRA, YSYEKL. The CDR3 loop spans 15 amino acids. The CDR3, as DNA: TGCGCCAGCAGCCAAGGTCGGGCTAGCGGGTACGAGCAGTACTTC. This gives the protein CASSQGRASGYEQYF.

The chain links TRBV4-3 to TRBJ1-2, with D possibly being TRBD1 (5 bases). The CDR3 contains 13 residues. Trimming removed 1 base at V and 8 bases at J, with 11 bases between. Per germline, CDR1 LGHNA and CDR2 YSLEER. The CDR3 loop is CASSQVGGPGYTF. CDR3 in DNA: TGCGCCAGCAGCCAAGTCGGGGGTCCCGGCTACACCTTC.

Regarding this clone: Other DNA sequences in this specimen translate into the identical CDR3. The CDR3 reads CASSESGGNYGYTF. CDR3 DNA: TGTGCCAGCAGTGAATCTGGCGGCAACTATGGCTACACCTTC. The chain couples TRBV25-1 to TRBJ1-2; D gene uncertain. Germline V gene sequence: CDR1 MGHDK, CDR2 SYGVNS. V was shortened by 1 base and J by 2 bases, with 8 bases between the two germline ends. This CDR3 is 14 amino acids long.

The chain uses TRBV10-3 and TRBJ1-3; TRBD1 matches 7 bases. The CDR3 is 18 residues long. J was trimmed by 0 bases and V by 7 bases; bases with no gene match: 15. Per germline, CDR1 ENHRY and CDR2 SYGVKD. CDR3 coding DNA: TGTGCCATCACCGATCCAGAGGGACAGCTTGTCTCTGGAAACACCATATATTTT. This sequence encodes CAITDPEGQLVSGNTIYF.

About this clone: This CDR3 is also generated by other DNA sequences in the sample. The V gene is TRBV6-5, the J gene TRBJ1-2, with D tentatively TRBD1 (5 bases). The germline CDR1 and CDR2 sequences are MNHEY and SVGAGI. There are 11 residues in the CDR3. Trimming left V 11 bases short and J 4 bases short, with 11 bases between. The CDR3 DNA sequence: TGTGCCTCGGGGGGGGGCTATGGCTACACCTTC. Protein: CASGGGYGYTF.

The rearrangement uses TRBV29-1 and TRBJ2-2; the match to TRBD2 covers 10 bases. Germline CDR1 reads SQVTM; CDR2 reads ANQGSEA. V was pared by 6 bases and J by 7 bases, with 8 bases of the junction left unmatched. This CDR3 region has 14 residues. The CDR3 reads CSVTSGIGLGELFF. The CDR3 bases are TGCAGCGTAACTAGCGGGATTGGGCTCGGGGAGCTGTTTTTT.

This sequence joins TRBV29-1 and TRBJ1-1; 9 positions match TRBD1. Germline CDR1 is SQVTM and CDR2 is ANQGSEA. V trimming: 0 bases; J trimming: 5 bases; junction bases outside the gene matches: 4. This CDR3 has 14 amino acids. The CDR3: CSVEDTGGTTEAFF. CDR3 coding DNA: TGCAGCGTTGAAGATACAGGGGGCACAACTGAAGCTTTCTTT.

The J gene is TRBJ2-2, the V gene TRBV7-3; maybe TRBD2 (6 bases). The V gene lost 5 bases and the J gene lost 2 bases, with 12 bases spanning the gap. Per germline, CDR1 SGHTA and CDR2 FQGTGA. There are 15 residues in the CDR3. The CDR3 region has the DNA TGTGCCAGCAGCCTGGGACTGGGAAACACCGGGGAGCTGTTTTTT. It specifies CASSLGLGNTGELFF.

The chain employs TRBV19 and TRBJ2-2, with 9 bases aligning to TRBD2. This CDR3 comprises 15 residues. The V and J ends lost 3 bases and 6 bases, in that order; junction bases with no gene match: 5. CDR1 is LNHDA, CDR2 SQIVND, per germline (reference sequence). As DNA, the CDR3 is TGTGCCAGTAGTATGGGACTAGCAACCCCCGGGGAGCTGTTTTTT. Translating gives CASSMGLATPGELFF. Looking up the rest from reference TRBV19 and TRBJ2-2 gives the full variable domain: DGGITQSPKYLFRKEGQNVTLSCEQNLNHDAMYWYRQDPGQGLRLIYYSQIVNDFQKGDIAEGYSVSREKKESFPLTVTSAQKNPTAFYLCASSMGLATPGELFFGEGSRLTVL.

The V and J genes are TRBV5-1 and TRBJ2-7; weak D call: TRBD1 (6 bases). Trimming shortened V by 2 bases and J by 5 bases, and 14 bases separated the two germline ends. The CDR3 runs to 14 residues. The germline CDR1 and CDR2 sequences are SGHRS and YFSETQ. Here the CDR3 DNA reads TGCGCCAGCAGCTTCACTACAGGGCTCGACGAGCAGTACTTC. Translated: CASSFTTGLDEQYF.

The rearrangement joins TRBV5-1 to TRBJ2-3; D possibly corresponds to TRBD1 (6 bases). Germline CDR1 SGHRS, CDR2 YFSETQ. This CDR3 spans 15 amino acids. V gave up 8 bases and J gave up 0 bases, with 16 bases separating them. The CDR3 loop is CASTLSTGSTDTQYF. CDR3 coding DNA: TGCGCCAGTACTCTTTCGACAGGTAGCACAGATACGCAGTATTTT.

The genes are TRBV5-4 and TRBJ2-5, with a weak D call TRBD1 (6 bases). V dropped 4 bases and J dropped 4 bases, with 14 bases sitting between them. The length of the CDR3 is 14 residues. The germline gives CDR1 SGHNT, CDR2 YYREEE (reference sequence). The CDR3 DNA reads as TGTGCCAGCAGCCTTCCAGGGGATCCAGAGACCCAGTACTTC. Its translation: CASSLPGDPETQYF.

The gene calls are TRBV5-1 and TRBJ1-1; D not resolved. Per germline, CDR1 SGHRS and CDR2 YFSETQ. The CDR3 spans 13 residues. Trimming left V 4 bases short and J 1 base short, with 8 bases between. CDR3 residues: CASSTKTNTEAFF. CDR3 in DNA: TGCGCCAGCAGCACCAAAACGAACACTGAAGCTTTCTTT.

This chain links TRBV27 with TRBJ2-3, with TRBD2 matching over 12 bases. CDR1 and CDR2 (germline): MNHEY, SMNVEV (reference sequence). J was trimmed by 3 bases and V by 6 bases; bases with no gene match: 10. This CDR3 is 17 amino acids long. The CDR3 protein is CASSQRRTSGNTDTQYF. CDR3 sequence (DNA): TGTGCCAGCAGCCAAAGGAGGACTAGCGGGAATACAGATACGCAGTATTTT.

V gene TRBV7-9 combines with J gene TRBJ1-2; 9 nucleotides align to TRBD1. The CDR3 is made up of 12 amino acids. V gave up 7 bases and J gave up 7 bases; unmatched junction bases: 4. Germline CDR1 is SEHNR and CDR2 is FQNEAQ (reference sequence). CDR3 sequence reads: CASIGQGTGYTF. The DNA for the CDR3 is TGTGCCAGCATCGGACAGGGGACTGGCTACACCTTC.